This T cell receptor beta chain originates from a study of cytomegalovirus exposure and HLA in healthy donors (dated by TCRdb to the late 2010s). Turning to the overall study: According to a later analysis, one platform produced both the roughly 130 validation repertoires and the 670 or so repertoires of the first cohort. The study was designed to test whether signatures of past pathogen exposure could be identified by cataloging public T cell receptors. In addition to the first cohort of approximately 650 subjects, a separate validation cohort of 120 different subjects was used. The study combined high-throughput TCR immunosequencing, statistical association of individual TCRs with disease status, and machine learning to predict cytomegalovirus infection status. General findings and caveats noted by the study authors: A total of fewer than 200 TCR beta chains were listed by the study as associated with cytomegalovirus. According to the authors, the approach could potentially be generalized to other disease states and immunological phenotypes. The classifier was reported to diagnose cytomegalovirus status with high specificity and sensitivity in both the original cohort and the validation cohort. The validation cohort had no HLA typing available for a later analysis, so co-occurrence within that cohort was assessed over all 120 or so repertoires. In a later analysis, TCRs clustered in the first cohort were found to also tend to co-occur in the approximately 120 validation repertoires, with 85% to 95% of cluster scores above 0. Three of the identified cytomegalovirus-associated TCR beta chains were confirmed in vitro to be specific for cytomegalovirus antigens. Most TCR sequences were observed very rarely across donors, whereas some public TCRs were present in many individuals.

Library method: the immunoSEQ multiplex PCR assay. Per the authors' processing: A statistical classification framework was developed to diagnose cytomegalovirus status using the catalog of TCR beta chain sequences. The table comes from immuneACCESS by way of TCRdb, which keeps in-frame sequences with V and J called. Part of the clones is missing from these tables; in studies checked, under half for an unresolved V gene and the rest for unknown reasons. V and J calls and clone size follow that table, whereas D and trimming were derived from the DNA. For this sample there are around 200,000 clones; approximately 78% appear just once. The ten largest account for around 1.2% of the sample. Separate from the approximately 730-subject first cohort, the validation cohort of 90 to 150 subjects was the group to which the donors belonged. Taken from the germline V gene, the CDR1 and CDR2 loops are SGHRS and YFSETQ. The CDR3, cysteine through phenylalanine, is 13 amino acids long. Just CDR3 DNA is preserved here, 39 bases in frame from base 1. V and J are truncated by 5 bases and 6 bases respectively, leaving an intervening sequence of 14 bases.

The sample holds a few counts of this clone. This receptor's antigen is unknown. Nothing much larger sits one base from this clone, and base qualities are not available. Recombination connected TRBV5-1 to TRBJ1-2, and TRBD1 may be the D gene, going by 5 matching bases. The clonotype comes from a woman in her twenties or thirties in good health and CMV-seronegative. The source material was PBMCs. The bases are TGCGCCAGCAGTCAGGGTGGTTTGGATGGCTACACCTTC. Translated, this is CASSQGGLDGYTF.